The source of this TCR beta chain is a study of blood T cell repertoires in COVID-19. Original analysis: For nucleated cells, counts were estimated from reference gene primer amplification. The assay was immunoSEQ multiplex PCR, and TCRdb's table has in-frame clones only and misses some. V, J and clone size derive from that table, while D and trimming were established from the DNA sequence. Of about 35,000 clones listed, 90% to 95% were seen once; the top ten hold 2.2%. This clonotype was obtained from a middle-aged man with active COVID-19. The sequenced sample consisted of peripheral blood.

CDR3 sequence reads: CASSQELAGITGELFF. Written as DNA, the CDR3 is TGTGCCAGCAGCCAAGAACTAGCGGGGATCACCGGGGAGCTGTTTTTT. The chain couples TRBV3-1 (or the pseudogene TRBV3-2) to TRBJ2-2, with 10 bases lining up with TRBD2. This CDR3 comprises 16 residues. The junction had 2 bases not matched to a gene; V was cut back by 0 bases and J by 4 bases. From germline, CDR1 is LGHDT and CDR2 YNNKEL (reference sequence).